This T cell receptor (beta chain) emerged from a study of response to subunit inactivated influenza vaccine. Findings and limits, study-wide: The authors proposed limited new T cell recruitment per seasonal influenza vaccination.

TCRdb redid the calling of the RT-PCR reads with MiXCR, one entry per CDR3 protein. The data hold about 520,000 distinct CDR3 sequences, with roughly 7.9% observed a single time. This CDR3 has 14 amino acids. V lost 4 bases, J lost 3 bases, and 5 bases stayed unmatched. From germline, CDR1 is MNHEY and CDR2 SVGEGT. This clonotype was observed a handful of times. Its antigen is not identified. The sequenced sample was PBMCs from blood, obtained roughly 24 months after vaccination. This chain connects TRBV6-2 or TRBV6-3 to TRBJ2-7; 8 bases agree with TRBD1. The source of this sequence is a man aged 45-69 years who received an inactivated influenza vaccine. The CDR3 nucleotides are TGTGCCAGCAGTTCATGGACAGGGTACTACGAGCAGTACTTC. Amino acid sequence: CASSSWTGYYEQYF.